This entry lists 5 T cell receptor beta chains sequenced from one sample in a study of Graves' ophthalmopathy and Graves' hyperthyroidism. Amplifying from RNA transcripts, the study obtained TCR beta CDR3 regions. An opening RT-PCR round employed HTBI primers and preceded a second-round multiplex PCR. Each CDR3 protein is one row after TCRdb ran MiXCR on the multiplex PCR reads. The table lists almost 400,000 distinct CDR3 sequences, about a sixth of them singletons, with 1.5% to 2% in the top ten. The sequenced sample was peripheral blood. The receptors originated from a woman between 18 and 29 years old with Graves' ophthalmopathy.

There are many counts of this clonotype. The rearrangement uses TRBV6-5 and TRBJ1-6; tentative D call: TRBD1 (6 bases). Germline assignment: CDR1 MNHEY and CDR2 SVGAGI. V was clipped by 6 bases and J by 6 bases, with 15 bases between them. The CDR3 totals 15 residues. The CDR3 nucleotides read TGTGCCAGCAGGCGTCAGGGGTTTGGTAATTCACCCCTCCACTTT. Its protein product is CASRRQGFGNSPLHF.

The chain couples TRBV15 to TRBJ2-5; D not certain. The CDR3 contains 14 residues. V shed 5 bases and J shed 3 bases, with 13 bases lying between them. CDR1 is LNHNV, CDR2 YYDKDF, per germline (reference sequence). The chain's CDR3 is CATSPLVSEETQYF. CDR3 DNA sequence: TGTGCCACCAGCCCCCTCGTAAGTGAAGAGACCCAGTACTTC.

The sample holds a few counts of this clonotype. V usage is TRBV11-2 and J usage is TRBJ1-3; no firm D call. Germline V CDR1 and CDR2: SGHAT, FQNNGV. The CDR3 is made up of 14 amino acids. The V and J ends lost 8 bases and 0 bases respectively, with 11 bases between them. The CDR3 DNA follows: TGTGCCAGCTCATCGGAGGTCTCTGGAAACACCATATATTTT. It translates to CASSSEVSGNTIYF. Drawing the rest from reference TRBV11-2 and TRBJ1-3, the complete variable domain is EAGVAQSPRYKIIEKRQSVAFWCNPISGHATLYWYQQILGQGPKLLIQFQNNGVVDDSQLPKDRFSAERLKGVDSTLKIQPAKLEDSAVYLCASSSEVSGNTIYFGEGSWLTVV.

The chain has TRBV20-1 and TRBJ2-7; 7 bases match TRBD2. V lost 2 bases and J lost 3; bases outside the gene matches: 4. The CDR3 consists of 13 residues. In germline, CDR1 is DFQATT, CDR2 SNEGSKA (reference sequence). The CDR3 loop reads CSARQRGYYEQYF. The CDR3 nucleotides are TGCAGTGCTAGACAGCGGGGATACTACGAGCAGTACTTC.

The sample holds many counts of this clonotype. J is TRBJ1-1 and V is TRBV29-1; 7 bases align to TRBD1. Germline-derived CDR1 and CDR2 are SQVTM and ANQGSEA. The CDR3 is made up of 13 amino acids. J gave up 6 bases and V 7 bases, and 11 bases lay outside the gene matches. The DNA of the CDR3 is TGCAGCGCCCGGGACAGCCCCTTGGCTGAAGCTTTCTTT. Amino acids: CSARDSPLAEAFF.